This note documents a single T cell receptor beta chain sequence. What it recognizes is unknown. Repertoires were generated with immunoSEQ multiplex PCR, while TCRdb's copy carries only in-frame clones and drops some. The data show approximately 100,000 clones, about 88% seen once. This CDR3 comprises 15 residues. Germline-derived CDR1 and CDR2 are LNHDA and SQIVND (reference sequence). V was shortened by 3 bases and J by 2 bases, with 11 bases between the two germline ends. This record comes from a study of T cell responses to AZD1222 COVID-19 vaccine. General study points: Clonal diversity was possibly underestimated, and the donors were mostly white British, with more females. Per reports, nearly half of all spike-specific TCRs target regions that are unmutated in variants.

The input for sequencing was peripheral blood, taken on day 0 of AZD1222 vaccination. V usage is TRBV19 and J usage is TRBJ2-1, with TRBD1 as a possible D gene (6 bases). The sequence came from an adult in good health. The CDR3 spells CASSISQGAYNEQFF. The CDR3 DNA reads as TGTGCCAGTAGTATCTCACAGGGTGCCTACAATGAGCAGTTCTTC.